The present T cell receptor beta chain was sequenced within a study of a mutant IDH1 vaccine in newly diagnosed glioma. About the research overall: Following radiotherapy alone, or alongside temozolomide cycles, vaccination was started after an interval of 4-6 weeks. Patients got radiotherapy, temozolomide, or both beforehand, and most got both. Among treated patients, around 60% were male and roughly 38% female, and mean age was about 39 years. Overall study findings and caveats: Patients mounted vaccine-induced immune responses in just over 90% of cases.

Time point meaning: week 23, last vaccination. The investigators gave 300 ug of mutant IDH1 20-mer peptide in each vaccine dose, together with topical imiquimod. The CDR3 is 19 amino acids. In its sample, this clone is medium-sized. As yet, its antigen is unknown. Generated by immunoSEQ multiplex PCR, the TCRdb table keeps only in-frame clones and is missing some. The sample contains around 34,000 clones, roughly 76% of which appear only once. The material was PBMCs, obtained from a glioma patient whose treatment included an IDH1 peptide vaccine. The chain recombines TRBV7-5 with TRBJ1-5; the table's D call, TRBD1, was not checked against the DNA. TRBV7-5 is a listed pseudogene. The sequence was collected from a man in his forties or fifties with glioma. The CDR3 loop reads CARSLSDREQKRGNQPQHF. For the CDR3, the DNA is TGTGCCAGAAGCCTATCGGACAGGGAACAAAAAAGGGGCAATCAGCCCCAGCATTTT.